What follows are 4 T cell receptor beta chains derived from one specimen sequenced in a study of blood T cell repertoires in COVID-19. Here immunoSEQ multiplex PCR was the method, and the copy in TCRdb shows in-frame clones only, minus some. The data show around 84,000 clones, with over 70% seen just once and roughly 36% held by the top ten. The sample was peripheral blood. Source of these receptors: a man older than 75 with active or convalescent COVID-19.

The chain couples TRBV6-1 to TRBJ2-6; D gene unclear. The CDR3 spans 16 residues. Germline V lookup: CDR1 MNHNS, CDR2 SASEGT. Trimming shortened V by 3 bases and J by 0 bases, and 9 bases separated the two germline ends. CDR3: CASSDRTTSGANVLTF. The CDR3 region has the DNA TGTGCCAGCAGTGACAGAACAACCTCTGGGGCCAACGTCCTGACTTTC.

This clone was detected once. The chain recombines TRBV9 with TRBJ2-1, with TRBD2 matching over 11 bases. The junction had 3 bases not matched to a gene; V was cut back by 0 bases and J by 4 bases. The CDR3 runs 16 residues. From germline, CDR1 is SGDLS and CDR2 YYNGEE. Here the CDR3 reads CASSVASSGGYNEQFF. The CDR3 DNA reads as TGTGCCAGCAGCGTAGCATCTAGCGGGGGGTACAATGAGCAGTTCTTC.

The V call is TRBV19, the J call TRBJ1-5, with TRBD1 identical over 7 bases. Germline CDR1 reads LNHDA; CDR2 reads SQIVND (reference sequence). The CDR3 runs 16 residues. Trimming cost V 4 bases and J 1 base; bases outside gene matches: 7. CDR3 nucleotide sequence: TGTGCCAGTAGTAGGGAAGACAGGGAGAGCAATCAGCCCCAGCATTTT. Its translation: CASSREDRESNQPQHF.

This clone has more than one count but fewer than ten. This rearrangement joins TRBV5-1 to TRBJ2-1; D is unclear. The length of the CDR3 is 14 residues. The germline V gene encodes CDR1 SGHRS and CDR2 YFSETQ. V gave up 0 bases and J gave up 9 bases, with 13 bases separating them. In nucleotides, the CDR3 is TGCGCCAGCAGCTTGGAGGTAGGCCGCGGTGAGCAGTTCTTC. This encodes CASSLEVGRGEQFF.